The 23 T cell receptor beta chains reported below all come from one sample, sequenced in a study of T cell repertoires in aging, cancer and after chemotherapy. TRB rearrangements spanning V, D and J were amplified using mixed TRB-A/B primers. TCRdb re-called the multiplex PCR reads with MiXCR, one entry per CDR3 protein. The data contain 750 to 950 distinct CDR3 sequences, around 77% of them singletons. Peripheral blood genomic DNA, not sorted cells or RNA, was the template. The specimen was blood. The receptors originated from a human donor with a blood cancer.

This clonotype came up a few times. CDR3 region: CASSLEGFHYEQYF. In nucleotides, the CDR3 is TGTGCCAGCAGCTTAGAGGGTTTCCACTACGAGCAGTACTTC. The chain couples TRBV7-3 to TRBJ2-7; weak D call: TRBD2 (5 bases). V was clipped by 2 bases and J by 3 bases, with 11 bases between them. Looked up from germline, CDR1 is SGHTA and CDR2 is FQGTGA. The CDR3 is made up of 14 amino acids.

The chain recombines TRBV20-1 with TRBJ1-2; 7 nucleotides agree with TRBD1. With 1 base clipped from V and 2 bases from J, the junction kept 4 bases outside the gene matches. Germline V gene data show CDR1 as DFQATT and CDR2 as SNEGSKA (reference sequence). The CDR3 loop spans 14 amino acids. CDR3 in amino acids: CSARGQGGNYGYTF. CDR3 nucleotides: TGCAGTGCTAGAGGACAGGGCGGAAACTATGGCTACACCTTC.

This sequence joins TRBV12-3 or TRBV12-4 and TRBJ2-6; D remains ambiguous. CDR3 length: 16 residues. V gave up 4 bases and J gave up 0 bases, with 10 bases separating them. CDR3 in DNA: TGTGCCAGCAGTTGGACGGCAAGCTCTGGGGCCAACGTCCTGACTTTC. It encodes CASSWTASSGANVLTF.

This clonotype ranks as hyperexpanded. This chain links TRBV19 with TRBJ2-1, with D unresolved. Trimming shortened V by 7 bases and J by 7 bases, and 20 bases separated the two germline ends. Germline CDR1 is LNHDA and CDR2 is SQIVND (reference sequence). The CDR3 contains 15 residues. CDR3 region: CASMVGPLEGNEQFF. The CDR3 nucleotides are TGTGCCAGTATGGTAGGCCCACTGGAAGGGAATGAGCAGTTCTTC.

This clonotype came up once. The rearrangement joins TRBV7-6 to TRBJ1-2; the D gene is possibly TRBD1 (5 bases). Trimming removed 1 base from V and 0 bases from J, with 15 bases in between. From germline, CDR1 is SGHVS and CDR2 FNYEAQ. The CDR3 is made up of 17 amino acids. The CDR3, as DNA: TGTGCCAGCAGCTTAGGAGGAGGTTGGGGGTCTAACTATGGCTACACCTTC. Protein product: CASSLGGGWGSNYGYTF.

This sequence joins TRBV6-1 and TRBJ1-5; D perhaps matches TRBD1 (5 bases). CDR1 is MNHNS and CDR2 is SASEGT in the germline V gene. V lost 0 bases, J lost 7 bases, and 16 bases lay in between. The length of the CDR3 is 16 residues. This chain's CDR3 is CASSEARGAGGQPQHF. CDR3 sequence (DNA): TGTGCCAGCAGTGAAGCGAGGGGCGCGGGAGGACAGCCCCAGCATTTT.

J is TRBJ1-2 and V is TRBV29-1; D is undetermined. The CDR3 has 11 amino acids. Trimming removed 4 bases from V and 6 bases from J, with 9 bases in between. CDR1 is SQVTM, CDR2 ANQGSEA, per germline. The CDR3 sequence: CSVGDGDGYTF. The CDR3 nucleotides read TGCAGCGTTGGTGACGGGGATGGCTACACCTTC.

J is TRBJ2-3 and V is TRBV28; possible D gene TRBD2, 6 bases. V lost 5 bases and J lost 3, with 15 bases in between. The germline gives CDR1 MDHEN, CDR2 SYDVKM. The CDR3 is 15 residues long. The CDR3 nucleotides read TGTGCCAGCAGTGGGGCGGAGGGCGGGACAGATACGCAGTATTTT. Translating gives CASSGAEGGTDTQYF.

The J gene is TRBJ2-6, the V gene TRBV5-5, with D tentatively TRBD1 (6 bases). The CDR3 is made up of 14 amino acids. Deletions cut 4 bases from V and 4 bases from J, with 9 bases between. The germline CDR1 and CDR2 sequences are SGHKS and YYEKEE (reference sequence). The CDR3 sequence is CASSRTGGANVLTF. The DNA for the CDR3 is TGTGCCAGCAGCCGCACAGGGGGGGCCAACGTCCTGACTTTC.

CDR3 protein: CASSFLAGAYNEQFF. CDR3 nucleotide sequence: TGTGCCAGCAGTTTCCTAGCGGGGGCCTACAATGAGCAGTTCTTC. This chain links TRBV12-3 or TRBV12-4 with TRBJ2-1, with 10 bases fitting TRBD2. This CDR3 region has 15 residues. Germline trimming cut 3 bases from V and 2 bases from J; bases unmatched to any gene: 1.

The gene calls are TRBV5-4 and TRBJ2-3, with TRBD1 matching over 9 bases. Per the germline V gene, CDR1 is SGHNT and CDR2 is YYREEE (reference sequence). The CDR3 loop spans 12 amino acids. The V and J ends lost 4 bases and 13 bases, in that order; junction bases with no gene match: 7. The CDR3 reads CASSLNRDREYF. The CDR3 DNA follows: TGTGCCAGCAGCCTAAACCGGGACAGGGAGTATTTT.

The rearrangement joins TRBV6-5 to TRBJ1-2; 7 bases fit TRBD1. The CDR3 is made up of 14 amino acids. Per the germline V gene, CDR1 is MNHEY and CDR2 is SVGAGI. Trimming cost V 7 bases and J 4 bases; bases outside gene matches: 9. This CDR3 reads CASKRGTELYGYTF. The CDR3 DNA follows: TGTGCCAGCAAACGTGGGACAGAACTCTATGGCTACACCTTC.

The V gene is TRBV19, the J gene TRBJ2-2, with D uncertain. The CDR3 extends over 14 amino acids. V was trimmed by 9 bases and J by 6 bases, leaving 17 bases between them. Germline V gene data show CDR1 as LNHDA and CDR2 as SQIVND (reference sequence). DNA of the CDR3: TGTGCCAGCCGACTTAATACGATTCCCGGGGAGCTGTTTTTT. It is translated as CASRLNTIPGELFF.

The gene calls are TRBV29-1 and TRBJ2-6; no firm D call. V dropped 4 bases and J dropped 4 bases, with 8 bases sitting between them. Germline CDR1 reads SQVTM; CDR2 reads ANQGSEA. The CDR3 runs to 13 residues. CDR3 amino acids: CSVVQSGANVLTF. The CDR3 DNA sequence: TGCAGCGTTGTACAGTCCGGGGCCAACGTCCTGACTTTC.

CDR3 DNA: TGTGCCAGCAGACAGAACCAAGAGACCCAGTACTTC. This translates into CASRQNQETQYF. The chain recombines TRBV6-6 with TRBJ2-5, with unresolved D. The V end lost 6 bases, the J end lost 0 bases, and 5 bases lay between the germline ends. This CDR3 has 12 amino acids. The germline V gene has CDR1 MNHNY and CDR2 SVGAGI (reference sequence).

The rearrangement joins TRBV29-1 to TRBJ2-7; D assignment may be TRBD1 or TRBD2 (5 bases each). This CDR3 region has 14 residues. Between the trimmed V and J ends, which lost 5 bases and 0 bases, there was a span of 14 bases. Germline CDR1 reads SQVTM; CDR2 reads ANQGSEA. The CDR3 loop reads CSVLNKGTSYEQYF. The DNA of the CDR3 is TGCAGCGTTTTAAATAAGGGGACCTCCTACGAGCAGTACTTC.

CDR3 loop: CASSRQGGNTGELFF. Here the CDR3 DNA reads TGTGCCAGCAGTAGACAGGGGGGGAACACCGGGGAGCTGTTTTTT. The J gene is TRBJ2-2, the V gene TRBV6-1; 9 bases map to TRBD1. Germline values: CDR1 MNHNS, CDR2 SASEGT. Germline trimming cut 5 bases from V and 1 base from J; bases unmatched to any gene: 2. CDR3 size: 15 residues.

This clonotype ranks as large. The V gene is TRBV14, the J gene TRBJ2-5; tentative D call: TRBD1 (5 bases). Trimming pared 2 bases from V and 0 bases from J, leaving 10 bases between. This CDR3 has 15 amino acids. Germline loops: CDR1 SGHDN, CDR2 FVKESK. The CDR3: CASSQRGWYQETQYF. Here the CDR3 DNA reads TGTGCCAGCAGCCAAAGGGGTTGGTACCAAGAGACCCAGTACTTC.

The chain links TRBV6-1 to TRBJ2-2, with D possibly being TRBD1 (6 bases). The V end lost 5 bases, the J end lost 1 base, and 11 bases lay between the germline ends. This CDR3 comprises 15 residues. Germline CDR1 and CDR2: MNHNS and SASEGT. In nucleotides, the CDR3 is TGTGCCAGCAGTCCTGACAGGAGGAACACCGGGGAGCTGTTTTTT. It codes for CASSPDRRNTGELFF.

V is TRBV29-1 and J is TRBJ2-5; D gene unclear. Germline-derived CDR1 and CDR2 are SQVTM and ANQGSEA. Trimming removed 0 bases from V and 1 base from J, with 9 bases in between. The CDR3 loop spans 14 amino acids. CDR3 sequence: CSVEDRRTQETQYF. The CDR3 DNA is TGCAGCGTTGAAGACCGACGGACCCAAGAGACCCAGTACTTC. Full variable domain (missing parts from reference TRBV29-1 and TRBJ2-5): SAVISQKPSRDICQRGTSLTIQCQVDSQVTMMFWYRQQPGQSLTLIATANQGSEATYESGFVIDKFPISRPNLTFSTLTVSNMSPEDSSIYLCSVEDRRTQETQYFGPGTRLLVL.

The V call is TRBV5-6, the J call TRBJ1-5; D is perhaps TRBD1 (5 bases). The CDR3 loop spans 14 amino acids. Germline loops: CDR1 SGHDT, CDR2 YYEEEE. The CDR3 coding sequence is TGTGTTAGCAGTGACAGAGGTGTCCATCAGCCCCAGCATTTT. Its translation is CVSSDRGVHQPQHF. The full variable domain, its missing parts supplied by reference TRBV5-6 and TRBJ1-5, is DAGVTQSPTHLIKTRGQQVTLRCSPKSGHDTVSWYQQALGQGPQFIFQYYEEEERQRGNFPDRFSGHQFPNYSSELNVNALLLGDSALYLCVSSDRGVHQPQHFGDGTRLSIL.

The chain employs TRBV5-1 and TRBJ1-5, with 9 nucleotides matching TRBD1. Unmatched junction bases numbered 4, after V lost 5 bases and J lost 4 bases. Germline CDR1 is SGHRS and CDR2 is YFSETQ. There are 14 residues in the CDR3. CDR3 in amino acids: CASSSGTGNQPQHF. The DNA for the CDR3 is TGCGCCAGCAGTTCCGGGACAGGGAATCAGCCCCAGCATTTT.

The chain carries TRBV10-3 and TRBJ1-2, with D hard to call. This CDR3 comprises 15 residues. Germline V gene lookup returns CDR1 ENHRY and CDR2 SYGVKD. Trimming left V 2 bases short and J 4 bases short, with 14 bases between. The CDR3 DNA sequence: TGTGCCATCAGTGAGAGACCCCAAGGGAGCTATGGCTACACCTTC. As protein: CAISERPQGSYGYTF.